One and the same sample provided the 24 T cell receptor beta chains below, sequenced in a study of response to subunit inactivated influenza vaccine. MiXCR, run by TCRdb on the RT-PCR reads, gives a single entry per CDR3 protein. The sample gives around 530,000 distinct CDR3 sequences, about an eighth of which show up once; approximately 10% is in the top ten. Specimen: PBMCs from blood, collected on the day of vaccination. The receptors originated from a man in his fifties who received an inactivated influenza vaccine.

The chain has TRBV12-3 or TRBV12-4 and TRBJ2-1; TRBD2 aligns across 7 bases. J was trimmed by 13 bases and V by 3 bases; bases with no gene match: 12. This CDR3 has 14 residues. The CDR3 sequence: CASSLPGLAVEQFF. The CDR3 nucleotides read TGTGCCAGCAGTTTGCCGGGGCTAGCGGTGGAACAGTTCTTC.

This chain connects TRBV20-1 to TRBJ1-1; 8 nucleotides align to TRBD1. This CDR3 spans 14 amino acids. Germline trimming cut 2 bases from V and 5 bases from J; bases unmatched to any gene: 7. In germline, CDR1 is DFQATT, CDR2 SNEGSKA (reference sequence). The CDR3, as DNA: TGCAGTGCTAGAATTGGACAGGGAAGGACTGAAGCTTTCTTT. Translation gives CSARIGQGRTEAFF.

This clonotype has at least ten counts. V is TRBV4-2 and J is TRBJ2-3; D ambiguous. This CDR3 is built from 13 residues. Trimming cost V 5 bases and J 1 base, with 7 bases left between them. CDR1 and CDR2 (germline): LGHNA, YNFKEQ. The CDR3 is CASSRSGTDTQYF. Here the CDR3 DNA reads TGTGCCAGCAGCAGAAGCGGCACAGATACGCAGTATTTT.

This clonotype was picked up a small number of times. The V and J genes are TRBV12-3 or TRBV12-4 and TRBJ2-7, with TRBD2 identical over 7 bases. The ends lost 5 bases at V and 6 bases at J; junction bases unmatched: 10. The CDR3 covers 14 residues. This CDR3 reads CASSQGREASEQYF. The CDR3 DNA is TGTGCCAGCAGTCAAGGGAGGGAGGCCTCCGAGCAGTACTTC.

The rearrangement links TRBV7-9 to TRBJ2-1; D gene ambiguous. This CDR3 is 14 amino acids long. V was pared by 5 bases and J by 7 bases, with 15 bases between. From germline, CDR1 is SEHNR and CDR2 FQNEAQ (reference sequence). The CDR3 nucleotides read TGTGCCAGCAGCCCCCGGAACCAAGGGAATGAGCAGTTCTTC. It is translated as CASSPRNQGNEQFF.

This clonotype has only a few counts. The chain recombines TRBV20-1 with TRBJ2-2, with D perhaps TRBD2 (5 bases). CDR3 size: 17 residues. V was cut by 0 bases and J by 0 bases, with 14 bases left in between. Germline V gene sequence: CDR1 DFQATT, CDR2 SNEGSKA (reference sequence). This CDR3 reads CSARDLRLSANTGELFF. The CDR3 DNA is TGCAGTGCTAGAGATCTAAGACTTAGCGCGAACACCGGGGAGCTGTTTTTT.

V usage is TRBV20-1 and J usage is TRBJ1-2, with unresolved D. V shed 7 bases and J shed 5 bases, with 14 bases lying between them. Germline CDR1 DFQATT, CDR2 SNEGSKA (reference sequence). The CDR3 has 12 amino acids. The CDR3 sequence is CSVSGERYGYTF. For the CDR3, the DNA is TGCAGTGTTTCAGGTGAACGGTATGGCTACACCTTC.

This clonotype has more than one count but fewer than ten. This sequence joins TRBV28 and TRBJ2-7, with no clear D. The V end lost 3 bases, the J end lost 0 bases, and 21 bases lay between the germline ends. CDR1 is MDHEN and CDR2 is SYDVKM in the germline V gene. The CDR3 runs to 18 residues. This chain's CDR3 is CASSFELKFTTISYEQYF. The CDR3 bases are TGTGCCAGCAGTTTTGAACTCAAGTTCACCACGATCTCCTACGAGCAGTACTTC.

The chain combines TRBV28 with TRBJ2-7; D possibly corresponds to TRBD1 (5 bases). The CDR3 consists of 14 residues. V was cut by 6 bases and J by 2 bases, with 14 bases left in between. Germline assignment: CDR1 MDHEN and CDR2 SYDVKM. DNA of the CDR3: TGTGCCAGCAGACCACTCGACAGCCCCTACGAGCAGTACTTC. As protein: CASRPLDSPYEQYF.

This clonotype was counted between two and nine times. The genes are TRBV20-1 and TRBJ1-1; D is uncertain. The germline V gene has CDR1 DFQATT and CDR2 SNEGSKA (reference sequence). The CDR3 spans 15 residues. The germline V and J ends were trimmed by 0 bases and 1 base, with 12 bases remaining between them. The CDR3 protein is CSARDSRRKNTEAFF. The CDR3 bases are TGCAGTGCTAGAGATTCGAGACGGAAGAACACTGAAGCTTTCTTT.

V gene TRBV6-1 combines with J gene TRBJ2-3; possible D gene TRBD1, 6 bases. The CDR3 is 13 residues long. Germline V gene lookup returns CDR1 MNHNS and CDR2 SASEGT. Trimming took off 5 bases at V and 4 bases at J, with 10 bases between the two ends. As DNA, the CDR3 is TGTGCCAGCAGTCGACAGGTTCCAGATACGCAGTATTTT. Its protein is CASSRQVPDTQYF.

The sample holds a few counts of this clonotype. The rearrangement links TRBV12-3 or TRBV12-4 to TRBJ2-1; D gene ambiguous. The CDR3 has 12 amino acids. V was cut by 8 bases and J by 4 bases, with 9 bases left in between. For the CDR3, the DNA is TGTGCCAGCGGACCGGAATACAATGAGCAGTTCTTC. Translation gives CASGPEYNEQFF.

The rearrangement uses TRBV3-1 and TRBJ2-1, with TRBD2 matching 9 bases. Germline-derived CDR1 and CDR2 are LGHDT and YNNKEL (reference sequence). The CDR3 is made up of 13 amino acids. With 4 bases clipped from V and 10 bases from J, the junction kept 5 bases outside the gene matches. CDR3 in DNA: TGTGCCAGCAGCCCTACGACTAGCGGAGAGCAGTTCTTC. Its protein product is CASSPTTSGEQFF.

This clonotype was counted a few times. This chain connects TRBV4-2 to TRBJ2-3, with 8 nucleotides matching TRBD2. Germline lookup yields CDR1 LGHNA and CDR2 YNFKEQ. The CDR3 loop spans 16 amino acids. The ends lost 0 bases at V and 1 base at J; junction bases unmatched: 3. In DNA, the CDR3 is TGTGCCAGCAGCCAAGATACAGCGGGGGGCACAGATACGCAGTATTTT. It codes for CASSQDTAGGTDTQYF.

This chain uses TRBV9 with TRBJ2-3; D uncertain. The V end lost 6 bases, the J end lost 5 bases, and 13 bases lay between the germline ends. CDR3 length: 13 residues. Germline V gene sequence: CDR1 SGDLS, CDR2 YYNGEE. CDR3 bases: TGTGCCAGCAACACGAACTCGAGAGATACGCAGTATTTT. Residues: CASNTNSRDTQYF.

The chain has TRBV6-2 or TRBV6-3 and TRBJ2-1; 11 nucleotides align to TRBD2. Germline V gene lookup returns CDR1 MNHEY and CDR2 SVGEGT. This CDR3 comprises 15 residues. Trimming at V came to 6 bases and at J to 6 bases, leaving 7 bases not matched to a gene. The CDR3 DNA is TGTGCCAGCAGCCAACTAGCGGGAGCCCTCAATGAGCAGTTCTTC. It is translated as CASSQLAGALNEQFF.

This clonotype has more than one count but fewer than ten. V and J are TRBV2 and TRBJ2-3; D possibly corresponds to TRBD2 (5 bases). CDR3 length: 14 amino acids. Germline CDR1 and CDR2: SNHLY and FYNNEI. The V end lost 7 bases, the J end lost 6 bases, and 17 bases lay between the germline ends. The CDR3 DNA reads TGTGCCAGCAAGATAGGCAGTCGAGGGGATACGCAGTATTTT. Translated, it gives CASKIGSRGDTQYF.

This clonotype appeared many times. The chain employs TRBV7-2 and TRBJ2-1, with TRBD1 matching 12 bases. The CDR3 has 16 amino acids. The ends lost 5 bases at V and 7 bases at J; junction bases unmatched: 9. From germline, CDR1 is SGHTA and CDR2 FQGNSA. CDR3 protein: CASSPQGTGGGNEQFF. CDR3 nucleotides: TGTGCCAGCAGCCCCCAGGGGACAGGGGGCGGGAATGAGCAGTTCTTC.

The gene calls are TRBV27 and TRBJ2-3; D gene ambiguous. V shed 0 bases and J shed 0 bases, with 7 bases lying between them. The CDR3 is made up of 15 amino acids. The germline CDR1 and CDR2 sequences are MNHEY and SMNVEV (reference sequence). The DNA for the CDR3 is TGTGCCAGCAGTTTATCGTTCACCAGCACAGATACGCAGTATTTT. Protein sequence: CASSLSFTSTDTQYF.

The chain links TRBV19 to TRBJ1-1, with D uncertain. Trimming left V 4 bases short and J 2 bases short, with 8 bases between. Germline CDR1 is LNHDA and CDR2 is SQIVND (reference sequence). CDR3 size: 13 residues. This CDR3 is CASSTDTNTEAFF. The CDR3 DNA reads as TGTGCCAGTAGTACCGACACTAACACTGAAGCTTTCTTT.

The chain couples TRBV12-3 or TRBV12-4 to TRBJ1-1, with D tentatively TRBD1 (5 bases). This CDR3 contains 14 residues. Trimming took 6 bases from V and 2 from J, leaving 13 bases between them. Here the CDR3 DNA reads TGTGCCAGCAGACACGGGGGTGCAAACACTGAAGCTTTCTTT. Its protein is CASRHGGANTEAFF.

This clonotype was observed many times. The chain uses TRBV12-3 or TRBV12-4 and TRBJ1-1, with 7 nucleotides matching TRBD1. This CDR3 is built from 15 residues. Trimming removed 1 base from V and 5 bases from J; junction bases left unmatched: 7. CDR3 in DNA: TGTGCCAGCAGTTTAGAAGGGGGCGGTCGGACTGAAGCTTTCTTT. Protein product: CASSLEGGGRTEAFF.

This clonotype was seen at least ten times. The V and J genes are TRBV15 and TRBJ1-5, with a tentative D call TRBD1 (6 bases). The CDR3 covers 14 residues. Per germline, CDR1 LNHNV and CDR2 YYDKDF (reference sequence). The germline V and J ends were trimmed by 1 base and 2 bases, with 6 bases remaining between them. CDR3 amino acids: CATSRGTGNQPQHF. For the CDR3, the DNA is TGTGCCACCAGCAGAGGGACAGGCAATCAGCCCCAGCATTTT.

This clonotype was seen only a few times. The V and J genes are TRBV7-9 and TRBJ2-3; TRBD2 might be the D (5 bases). From germline, CDR1 is SEHNR and CDR2 FQNEAQ (reference sequence). This CDR3 has 16 residues. Trimming cost V 5 bases and J 1 base, with 16 bases left between them. This CDR3 reads CASSARTGEGTDTQYF. CDR3 nucleotide sequence: TGTGCCAGCAGCGCCAGGACTGGGGAAGGCACAGATACGCAGTATTTT.